This T cell receptor (beta chain) was retrieved from a study of beta chain features in type 1 diabetes. Study-wide findings and caveats: Type 1 diabetes patients had moderately but significantly shorter TCRB CDR3s in all four CD4+ subsets. VDJ junctions sequenced from type 1 diabetes patients showed fewer insertions and more deletions. The analysis here could not establish whether HLA type shapes TCRB rearrangement.

Sequencing targeted expressed TCRB transcripts, as all isolated RNA had been reverse transcribed. This table comes from immunoSEQ multiplex PCR, and its TCRdb copy is limited to in-frame clones, with some not included. The sample contains 250,000 to 350,000 clones, around 15% of which appear only once. Via CD45RO/CCR7/CD25/CD127/CD95/CD27, cells of the CD4+ naive, central memory, regulatory and stem cell-like memory subsets were sorted. Turning to this clone: Its antigen remains unidentified.

The germline CDR1 and CDR2 sequences are SGHRS and YFSETQ. The CDR3 is made up of 15 amino acids. V shed 0 bases and J shed 2 bases, with 9 bases lying between them. The origin of this receptor is a man between 25 and 39 years old in good health. The rearrangement links TRBV5-1 to TRBJ2-1; a weak D match, TRBD1 (5 bases). The source material was central memory CD4+ T cells from blood. The CDR3 bases are TGCGCCAGCAGCTTGGAACAGGTGCCCTACAATGAGCAGTTCTTC. This sequence encodes CASSLEQVPYNEQFF.